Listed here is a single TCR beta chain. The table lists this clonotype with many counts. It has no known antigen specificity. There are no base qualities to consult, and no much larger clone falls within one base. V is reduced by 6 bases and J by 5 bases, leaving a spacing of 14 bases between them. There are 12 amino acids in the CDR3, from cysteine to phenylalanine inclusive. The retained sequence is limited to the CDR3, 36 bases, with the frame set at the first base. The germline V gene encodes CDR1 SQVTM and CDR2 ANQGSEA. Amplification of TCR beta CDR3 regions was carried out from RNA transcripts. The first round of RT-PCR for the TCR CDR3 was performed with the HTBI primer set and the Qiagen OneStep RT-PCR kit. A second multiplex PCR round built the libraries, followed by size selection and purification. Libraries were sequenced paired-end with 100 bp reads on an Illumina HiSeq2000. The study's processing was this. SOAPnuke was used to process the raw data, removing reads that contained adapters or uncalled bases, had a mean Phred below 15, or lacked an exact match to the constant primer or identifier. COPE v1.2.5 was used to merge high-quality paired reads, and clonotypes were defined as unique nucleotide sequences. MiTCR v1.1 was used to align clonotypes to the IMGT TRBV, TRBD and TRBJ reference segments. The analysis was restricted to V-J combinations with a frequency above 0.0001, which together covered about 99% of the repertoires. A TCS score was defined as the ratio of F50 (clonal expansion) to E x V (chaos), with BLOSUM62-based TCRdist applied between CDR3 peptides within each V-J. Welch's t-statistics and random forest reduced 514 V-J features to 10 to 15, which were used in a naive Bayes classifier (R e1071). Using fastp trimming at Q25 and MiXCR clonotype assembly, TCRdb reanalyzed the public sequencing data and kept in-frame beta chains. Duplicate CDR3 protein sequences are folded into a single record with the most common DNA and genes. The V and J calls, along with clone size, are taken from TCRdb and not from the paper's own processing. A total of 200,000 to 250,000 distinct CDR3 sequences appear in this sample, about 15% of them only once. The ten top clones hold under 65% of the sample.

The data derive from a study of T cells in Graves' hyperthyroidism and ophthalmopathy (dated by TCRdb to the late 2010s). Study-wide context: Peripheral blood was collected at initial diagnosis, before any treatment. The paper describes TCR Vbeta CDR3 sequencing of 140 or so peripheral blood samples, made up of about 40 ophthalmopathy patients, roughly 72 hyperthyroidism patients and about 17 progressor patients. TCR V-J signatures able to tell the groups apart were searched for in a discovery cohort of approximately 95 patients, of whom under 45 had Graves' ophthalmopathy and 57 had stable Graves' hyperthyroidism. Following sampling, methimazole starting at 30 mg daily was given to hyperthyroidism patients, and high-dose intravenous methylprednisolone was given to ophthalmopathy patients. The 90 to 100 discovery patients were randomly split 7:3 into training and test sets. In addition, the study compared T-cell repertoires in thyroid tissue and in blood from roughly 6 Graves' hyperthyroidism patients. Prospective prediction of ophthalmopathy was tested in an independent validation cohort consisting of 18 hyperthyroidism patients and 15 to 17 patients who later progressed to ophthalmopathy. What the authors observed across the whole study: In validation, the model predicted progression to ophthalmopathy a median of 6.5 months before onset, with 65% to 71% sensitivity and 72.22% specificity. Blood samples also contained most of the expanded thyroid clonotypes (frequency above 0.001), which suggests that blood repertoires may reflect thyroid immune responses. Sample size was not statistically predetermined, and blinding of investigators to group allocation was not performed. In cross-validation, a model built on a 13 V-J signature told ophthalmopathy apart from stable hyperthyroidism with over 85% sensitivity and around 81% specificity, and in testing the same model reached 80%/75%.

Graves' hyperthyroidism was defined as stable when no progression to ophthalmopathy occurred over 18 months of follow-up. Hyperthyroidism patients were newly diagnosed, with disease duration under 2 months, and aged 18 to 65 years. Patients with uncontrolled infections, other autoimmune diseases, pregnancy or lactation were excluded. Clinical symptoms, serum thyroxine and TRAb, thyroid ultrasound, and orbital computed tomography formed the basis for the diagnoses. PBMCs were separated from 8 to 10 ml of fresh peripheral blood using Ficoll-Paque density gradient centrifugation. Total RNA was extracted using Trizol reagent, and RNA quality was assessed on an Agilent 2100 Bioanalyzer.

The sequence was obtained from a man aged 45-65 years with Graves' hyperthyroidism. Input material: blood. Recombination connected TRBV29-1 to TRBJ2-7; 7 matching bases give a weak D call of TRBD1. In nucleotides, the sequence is TGCAGCGTCGCGGGACAGATACACGAGCAGTACTTC. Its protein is CSVAGQIHEQYF.